The 26 T cell receptor beta chains reported below all come from one sample, sequenced in a study of cytomegalovirus exposure and HLA in healthy donors (dated by TCRdb to 2017 to 2019). The protocol used for the library was the immunoSEQ multiplex PCR assay. For the multiplex PCR, a mixture combining 60 forward primers for TCR Vbeta segments and 13 reverse primers for TCR Jbeta segments was used. This immuneACCESS table, as held by TCRdb, lists in-frame sequences with V and J called but not all clones. Of the missing ones, under half trace to an unresolved V gene in checked studies; the others have no known cause. Counted in this sample were some 180,000 clones; 76% of them appeared once. The top ten constitute around 1.5% of the sample. Sequencing was performed on PBMCs. All receptors come from a man between 18 and 29 years old in good health and CMV-seronegative.

The chain carries TRBV27 and TRBJ1-5; D is possibly TRBD1 (5 bases). The CDR3 covers 14 residues. The germline V and J ends were trimmed by 2 bases and 7 bases, with 12 bases remaining between them. CDR1 is MNHEY and CDR2 is SMNVEV in the germline V gene (reference sequence). Here the CDR3 DNA reads TGTGCCAGCAGTTTAGGGCAGGGTGGCCAGCCCCAGCATTTT. Translated: CASSLGQGGQPQHF.

This rearrangement joins TRBV7-9 to TRBJ1-1, with 7 bases fitting TRBD1. The CDR3 length is 15 residues. Germline V lookup: CDR1 SEHNR, CDR2 FQNEAQ (reference sequence). Trimming removed 0 bases from V and 3 bases from J; junction bases left unmatched: 4. In nucleotides, the CDR3 is TGTGCCAGCAGCTTAGCGATCCAGGGGGACACTGAAGCTTTCTTT. This sequence encodes CASSLAIQGDTEAFF.

The chain joins TRBV9 to TRBJ2-3; D perhaps matches TRBD2 (5 bases). Germline V gene lookup returns CDR1 SGDLS and CDR2 YYNGEE. Trimming pared 4 bases from V and 8 bases from J, leaving 11 bases between. The CDR3 is 12 amino acids. The CDR3: CASSPPRGTQYF. Here the CDR3 DNA reads TGTGCCAGCAGCCCCCCCCGGGGTACGCAGTATTTT.

Details on this clone: At one boundary the junction diverges from the germline segment, which might be a read error. The J gene is TRBJ2-2, the V gene TRBV7-7; the D gene is possibly TRBD1 (5 bases). Germline V lookup: CDR1 SSHAT, CDR2 FNYEAQ (reference sequence). There are 15 residues in the CDR3. CDR3 DNA: TGTGCTAGCAGCCAGTCAATACAGGTCCCCGGGGAGCTGTTTTTT. This encodes CASSQSIQVPGELFF.

CDR3 DNA sequence: TGTGCCAGCCAGAGTGCTAGGGGGCGTCAGCCCCAGCATTTT. Protein product: CASQSARGRQPQHF. The rearrangement joins TRBV19 to TRBJ1-5, with 7 bases lining up with TRBD1. Trimming at V came to 9 bases and at J to 6 bases, leaving 11 bases not matched to a gene. The CDR3 loop spans 14 amino acids. Germline V gene data show CDR1 as LNHDA and CDR2 as SQIVND (reference sequence).

With respect to this clone: The junction and the germline gene differ at one end; a read error may be behind it. This sequence joins TRBV7-9 and TRBJ2-4, with TRBD1 as a possible D gene (6 bases). Germline CDR1 is SEHNR and CDR2 is FQNEAQ (reference sequence). There are 13 residues in the CDR3. CDR3 sequence (DNA): TGTGCCAGCAGCCTCGGACAGAAAAGCATTCAGTACTTC. Its translation: CASSLGQKSIQYF.

J is TRBJ1-4 and V is TRBV6-1, with 8 bases lining up with TRBD1. The CDR3 is 15 amino acids. CDR1 is MNHNS, CDR2 SASEGT, per germline. V dropped 6 bases and J dropped 8; count of bases not matched to a gene: 11. CDR3 sequence (DNA): TGTGCCAGCAGCGACCGACAGGGGTTATACGAAAAACTGTTTTTT. Translated: CASSDRQGLYEKLFF.

The chain couples TRBV5-4 to TRBJ2-7; D perhaps matches TRBD2 (5 bases). The germline V and J ends were trimmed by 0 bases and 1 base, with 11 bases remaining between them. The CDR3 length is 15 residues. Germline assignment: CDR1 SGHNT and CDR2 YYREEE (reference sequence). CDR3 bases: TGTGCCAGCAGCTTGGATGGACGGACTTCCTACGAGCAGTACTTC. It translates to CASSLDGRTSYEQYF.

This clone was recorded a few times. The rearrangement uses TRBV7-9 and TRBJ2-3; the match to TRBD2 covers 15 bases. The V segment lost 10 bases and the J segment 4 bases; nucleotides outside the gene matches: 12. The CDR3 has 17 residues. The germline gives CDR1 SEHNR, CDR2 FQNEAQ (reference sequence). As DNA, the CDR3 is TGTGCCACCCCTGGACTAGCGGGAGGGCCTGCGGCAGATACGCAGTATTTT. It translates to CATPGLAGGPAADTQYF.

CDR3 in amino acids: CASSLLIRSYNEQFF. CDR3 nucleotide sequence: TGTGCCAGTAGTCTTCTAATCCGGTCCTACAATGAGCAGTTCTTC. V gene TRBV19 combines with J gene TRBJ2-1; no firm D call. V gave up 5 bases and J gave up 1 base, with 12 bases separating them. This CDR3 has 15 amino acids. Germline V gives CDR1 LNHDA, CDR2 SQIVND (reference sequence).

This chain connects TRBV27 to TRBJ2-7, with 8 positions matching TRBD2. Germline CDR1 and CDR2: MNHEY and SMNVEV (reference sequence). This CDR3 contains 15 residues. V shed 2 bases, J shed 0 bases, and the junction held 3 bases outside the gene matches. The CDR3 DNA reads as TGTGCCAGCAGTTTACGGGGGGGAGCCTCCTACGAGCAGTACTTC. It is translated as CASSLRGGASYEQYF.

This chain joins TRBV27 and TRBJ1-5; TRBD1 matches at 7 bases. This CDR3 spans 14 amino acids. Germline-derived CDR1 and CDR2 are MNHEY and SMNVEV (reference sequence). The V gene end was trimmed by 5 bases and the J gene end by 5 bases; junction bases not matched to a gene: 6. DNA for the CDR3: TGTGCCAGCAGTCGCCGACAGGGCTATCAGCCCCAGCATTTT. Translating gives CASSRRQGYQPQHF.

V and J are TRBV5-4 and TRBJ1-1, with 11 positions matching TRBD1. This CDR3 is built from 14 residues. Per the germline V gene, CDR1 is SGHNT and CDR2 is YYREEE (reference sequence). Losses at the gene ends were 4 bases for V and 5 bases for J; bases not matched to a gene: 4. The CDR3 nucleotides are TGTGCCAGCAGCGGGGGACAGGGGGGTACTGAAGCTTTCTTT. Residues: CASSGGQGGTEAFF.

This sequence joins TRBV4-1 and TRBJ1-2; perhaps TRBD1 as D (5 bases). Trimming shortened V by 0 bases and J by 0 bases, and 11 bases separated the two germline ends. CDR1 MGHRA and CDR2 YSYEKL come from the germline V gene. CDR3 length: 16 residues. The CDR3: CASSQDPGVANYGYTF. For the CDR3, the DNA is TGCGCCAGCAGCCAAGATCCGGGGGTAGCTAACTATGGCTACACCTTC.

The chain has TRBV6-1 and TRBJ1-2, with D perhaps matching TRBD1 (6 bases). CDR1 and CDR2 (germline): MNHNS, SASEGT. The CDR3 totals 18 residues. V lost 1 base and J 4 bases, leaving 22 bases between the germline ends. The chain's CDR3 is CASSEEETGIVSAYGYTF. The CDR3 DNA sequence: TGTGCCAGCAGTGAAGAAGAAACAGGGATAGTTAGCGCCTATGGCTACACCTTC.

The V call is TRBV5-1, the J call TRBJ2-3, with D possibly matching TRBD1 (5 bases). Germline CDR1 and CDR2: SGHRS and YFSETQ. V gave up 3 bases and J gave up 6 bases, with 11 bases separating them. The CDR3 length is 13 residues. CDR3 sequence reads: CASSWGVGDTQYF. The CDR3 nucleotides are TGCGCCAGCAGCTGGGGCGTTGGGGATACGCAGTATTTT.

This chain joins TRBV28 and TRBJ1-6, with no clear D. The ends were cut back, 3 bases at V and 2 bases at J, with 8 bases in the middle. The CDR3 has 15 amino acids. Germline V gene sequence: CDR1 MDHEN, CDR2 SYDVKM. The CDR3, as DNA: TGTGCCAGCAGTTTGGCGGGGACCTATAATTCACCCCTCCACTTT. Its protein is CASSLAGTYNSPLHF. Filled out from reference TRBV28 and TRBJ1-6, the complete variable domain reads DVKVTQSSRYLVKRTGEKVFLECVQDMDHENMFWYRQDPGLGLRLIYFSYDVKMKEKGDIPEGYSVSREKKERFSLILESASTNQTSMYLCASSLAGTYNSPLHFGNGTRLTVT.

The V and J genes are TRBV5-1 and TRBJ1-6; 10 nucleotides agree with TRBD1. This CDR3 is 17 amino acids long. Germline values: CDR1 SGHRS, CDR2 YFSETQ. After removal of 0 bases from V and 10 bases from J, the junction contained 10 bases not matched to a gene. The CDR3 bases are TGCGCCAGCAGCTTGGGACAGGGGGCTTCGTTAGAATCACCCCTCCACTTT. Translating gives CASSLGQGASLESPLHF.

This clone turned up a few times. The genes are TRBV13 and TRBJ2-3, with a possible D match to TRBD2 (6 bases). Per the germline V gene, CDR1 is PRHDT and CDR2 is FYEKMQ (reference sequence). The CDR3 has 16 residues. V lost 5 bases and J 1 base, leaving 16 bases between the germline ends. The chain's CDR3 is CASSPPQWGGTDTQYF. The CDR3 DNA follows: TGTGCCAGCAGCCCCCCCCAGTGGGGGGGCACAGATACGCAGTATTTT.

About this clone itself: An end of the junction does not agree with germline; a read error may underlie this. Other nucleotide sequences in the sample specify the same CDR3. This rearrangement joins TRBV5-1 to TRBJ1-1, with D perhaps TRBD1 (6 bases). The germline V gene encodes CDR1 SGHRS and CDR2 YFSETQ. The CDR3 loop spans 14 amino acids. CDR3 residues: CASSWGHSNTEAFF. The DNA for the CDR3 is TGCGCCAGCAGCTGGGGACACTCGAACACTGAAGCCTTCTTT.

This clone has a handful of counts. This chain joins TRBV19 and TRBJ1-5, with D maybe TRBD1 (6 bases). The V end was cut by 3 bases, the J end by 4 bases, with 10 bases between. Looked up from germline, CDR1 is LNHDA and CDR2 is SQIVND (reference sequence). This CDR3 is built from 14 residues. CDR3 DNA: TGTGCCAGTAGTATCGAGGGGGGGAATCAGCCCCAGCATTTT. Encoded protein: CASSIEGGNQPQHF.

The chain joins TRBV19 to TRBJ1-2; D uncertain. From germline, CDR1 is LNHDA and CDR2 SQIVND (reference sequence). The CDR3 contains 13 residues. Trimming cost V 5 bases and J 4 bases, with 11 bases left between them. CDR3 loop: CASSEVAVYGYTF. CDR3 sequence (DNA): TGTGCCAGTAGTGAGGTGGCAGTCTATGGCTACACCTTC.

The chain employs TRBV7-2 and TRBJ1-6; perhaps TRBD1 as D (6 bases). The length of the CDR3 is 16 residues. CDR1 SGHTA and CDR2 FQGNSA come from the germline V gene. V lost 3 bases to trimming and J lost 4 bases, with 13 bases between them. The CDR3 reads CASSFSGAGYNSPLHF. CDR3 nucleotide sequence: TGTGCCAGCAGCTTTTCAGGGGCTGGTTATAATTCACCCCTCCACTTT.

This rearrangement joins TRBV6-6 to TRBJ2-1, with a tentative D call TRBD1 (6 bases). Trimming cost V 6 bases and J 4 bases, with 7 bases left between them. Germline loops: CDR1 MNHNY, CDR2 SVGAGI (reference sequence). This CDR3 contains 12 residues. CDR3 nucleotides: TGTGCCAGCAGCGACAGGTACAATGAGCAGTTCTTC. Translation gives CASSDRYNEQFF.

This clone was picked up one time. The CDR3: CSARSGVEQYF. For the CDR3, the DNA is TGCAGTGCTAGATCCGGGGTCGAGCAGTACTTC. The chain joins TRBV20-1 to TRBJ2-7, with D perhaps TRBD2 (5 bases). V dropped 2 bases and J dropped 6 bases, with 8 bases sitting between them. Germline V gene sequence: CDR1 DFQATT, CDR2 SNEGSKA (reference sequence). The CDR3 runs 11 residues.

The V call is TRBV28, the J call TRBJ2-3; 9 nucleotides line up with TRBD2. The CDR3 extends over 13 amino acids. The J segment lost 6 bases and the V segment lost 7 bases, leaving 5 bases of the junction unmatched. CDR1 is MDHEN, CDR2 SYDVKM, per germline. CDR3 residues: CASNAGGLDTQYF. The CDR3 DNA reads as TGTGCCAGCAATGCGGGGGGGCTGGATACGCAGTATTTT.